This T cell receptor (beta chain) is drawn from a study of T cell responses to AZD1222 COVID-19 vaccine listed by TCRdb under 2021. General notes on the study: A total of 233 trial participants underwent TCR sequencing, of whom nearly 210 received two doses of AZD1222 and 26 received two doses of the MenACWY control vaccine. Trial participants were enrolled into age subgroups of 18-55, 56-69 and 70-plus years, which contained around 150, 28 and 57 TCR-sequenced participants, respectively.

Points the paper makes about the study in general: Because no samples from the day 14 peak response were available, repertoires could be characterized only after the peak T cell response. Only a handful of AZD1222 recipients were SARS-CoV-2 seropositive at baseline, limiting conclusions about previously exposed vaccinees. A significant rise in spike-specific TCR breadth and depth was observed after two AZD1222 doses relative to day 0 and relative to MenACWY recipients. Reportedly, almost half of the unique spike-specific TCRs recognized epitopes lying outside the regions that are mutated in the B.1.351 and B.1.1.7 variants. The whole spike protein was spanned by vaccine-associated CD4 TCRs, and dominant responses were seen in regions 160-218 and 743-854. In the small 56-69-year group, the increase in depth fell short of significance, most likely because of low power. Most participants were white British and females outnumbered males, and the authors suggested that clonal diversity may have been underestimated.

The time point label, as the study defines it: about 28 days (+/-7) after the second vaccine dose. Because spike-specific TCR depth and breadth did not differ between the two schedules, AZD1222 recipients who got a second dose at roughly 4 weeks were pooled with those who got a second dose at roughly 12 weeks. Vaccinee samples were obtained from the UK trials COV001 and COV002, which included a single-blind randomized controlled phase 2/3 trial of AZD1222 (ChAdOx1 nCoV-19) in healthy adults. For TCRbeta chain sequencing, PBMC samples from trial participants were taken at day 0 and at day 28 after the second dose. The CDR3 regions of human TCRbeta chains were subjected to immunosequencing. For the original study's pipeline: TCRs in the repertoires were matched against a reference library of SARS-CoV-2-specific TCRs that had been generated with the MIRA antigen-specificity platform. Breadth was defined as the fraction of unique TCRs that were SARS-CoV-2-associated. Depth was defined as the fraction of total T cells that were SARS-CoV-2-associated. Each spike-specific TCR was assigned to its reactive spike region and to a CD4 or CD8 class using the MIRA data. Log10-transformed breadth and depth values were compared by one-way ANOVA with Sidak's multiple comparisons tests. Imported from immuneACCESS, the table was reduced by TCRdb to in-frame sequences with V and J called. These copies leave out some clones; in studies compared against another copy, an unresolved V gene accounts for under half, and the cause of the remainder is not known. Clone size and V and J calls were adopted from that table, with D and trimming inferred from the DNA. The sample table lists 100,000 or so clones, 86% of them with a count of one. The ten largest account for 4.5% to 7% of the sample.

Deletion took 11 bases off V and 0 bases off J, with a span of 14 bases between the germline ends. Sequences MNHEY (CDR1) and SVGAGI (CDR2) are obtained from the germline V gene. From the cysteine through the phenylalanine, the CDR3 covers 14 amino acids. The read is trimmed to its CDR3 DNA, 42 bases read in frame from base 1. A word on this clone: There is no known antigen for this receptor. No quality values exist for individual bases; no much larger clone is one base distant.

The receptor was isolated from an adult who received the AZD1222 COVID-19 vaccine. The sequenced sample was peripheral blood, obtained 28 days after the second AZD1222 dose. The chain is encoded by TRBV6-5 joined to TRBJ2-4, with the D gene call left open. The CDR3: CAPRWGRAKNIQYF. The sequenced DNA is TGTGCCCCCCGATGGGGTCGAGCCAAAAACATTCAGTACTTC.